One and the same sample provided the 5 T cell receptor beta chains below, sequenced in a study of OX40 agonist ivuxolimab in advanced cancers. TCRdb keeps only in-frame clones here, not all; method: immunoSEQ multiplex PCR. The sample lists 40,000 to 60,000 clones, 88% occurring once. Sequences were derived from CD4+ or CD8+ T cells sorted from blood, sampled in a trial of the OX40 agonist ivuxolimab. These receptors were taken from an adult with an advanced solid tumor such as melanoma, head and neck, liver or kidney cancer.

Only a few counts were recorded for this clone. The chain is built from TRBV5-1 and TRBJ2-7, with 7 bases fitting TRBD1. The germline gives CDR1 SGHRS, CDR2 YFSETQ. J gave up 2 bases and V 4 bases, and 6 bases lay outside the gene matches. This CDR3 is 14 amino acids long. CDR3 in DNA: TGCGCCAGCAGCGGTGGGACAGCTACCTACGAGCAGTACTTC. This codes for CASSGGTATYEQYF.

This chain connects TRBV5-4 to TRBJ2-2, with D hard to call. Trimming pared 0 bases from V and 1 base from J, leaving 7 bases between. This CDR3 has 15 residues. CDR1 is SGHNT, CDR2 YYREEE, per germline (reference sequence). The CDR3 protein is CASSLGTLNTGELFF. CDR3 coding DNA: TGTGCCAGCAGCTTGGGGACCTTGAACACCGGGGAGCTGTTTTTT.

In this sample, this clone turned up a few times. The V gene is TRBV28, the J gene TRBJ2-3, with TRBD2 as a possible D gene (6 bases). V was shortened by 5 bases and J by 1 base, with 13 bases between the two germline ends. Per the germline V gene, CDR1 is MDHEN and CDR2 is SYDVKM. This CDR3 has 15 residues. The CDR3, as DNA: TGTGCCAGCAGTATCCGCTTAGCGGGCACAGATACGCAGTATTTT. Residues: CASSIRLAGTDTQYF.

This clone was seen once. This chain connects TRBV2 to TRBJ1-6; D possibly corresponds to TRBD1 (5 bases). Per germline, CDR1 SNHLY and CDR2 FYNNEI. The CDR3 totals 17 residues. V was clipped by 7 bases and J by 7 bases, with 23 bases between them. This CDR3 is CASISQLGRDGNSPLHF. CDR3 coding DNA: TGTGCCAGCATCTCACAACTGGGCCGGGACGGGAATTCACCCCTCCACTTT. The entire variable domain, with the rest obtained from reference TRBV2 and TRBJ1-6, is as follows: EPEVTQTPSHQVTQMGQEVILRCVPISNHLYFYWYRQILGQKVEFLVSFYNNEISEKSEIFDDQFSVERPDGSNFTLKIRSTKLEDSAMYFCASISQLGRDGNSPLHFGNGTRLTVT.

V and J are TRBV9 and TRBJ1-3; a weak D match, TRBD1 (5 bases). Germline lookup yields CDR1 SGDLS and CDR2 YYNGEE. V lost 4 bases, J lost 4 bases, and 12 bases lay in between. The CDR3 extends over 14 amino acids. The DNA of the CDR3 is TGTGCCAGCAGCCCGCGGACATTAGGAAACACCATATATTTT. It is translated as CASSPRTLGNTIYF.